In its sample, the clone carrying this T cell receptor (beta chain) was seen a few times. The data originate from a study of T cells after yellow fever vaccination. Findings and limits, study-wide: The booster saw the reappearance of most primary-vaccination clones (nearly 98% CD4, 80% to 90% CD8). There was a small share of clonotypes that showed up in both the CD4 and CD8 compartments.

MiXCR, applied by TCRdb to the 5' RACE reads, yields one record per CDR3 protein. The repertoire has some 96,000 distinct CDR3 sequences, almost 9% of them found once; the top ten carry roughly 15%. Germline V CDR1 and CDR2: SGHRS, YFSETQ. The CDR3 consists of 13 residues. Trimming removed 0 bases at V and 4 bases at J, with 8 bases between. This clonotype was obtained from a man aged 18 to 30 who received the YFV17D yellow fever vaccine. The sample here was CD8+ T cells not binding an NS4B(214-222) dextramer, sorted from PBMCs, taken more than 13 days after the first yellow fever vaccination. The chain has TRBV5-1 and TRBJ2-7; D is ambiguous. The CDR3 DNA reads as TGCGCCAGCAGCTTGGCCCGCGCTTACGAGCAGTACGTC. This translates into CASSLARAYEQYV.